Below are 7 T cell receptor beta chains sequenced from a single sample in a study of identifying expanded T cells in peripheral blood. Here immunoSEQ multiplex PCR was the method, and the copy in TCRdb shows in-frame clones only, minus some. Counted here are some 78,000 clones, 65% to 85% occurring once; the ten biggest clones make up roughly a fifth. Sequences were obtained from blood. The source is a person aged 18 to 69 in good health.

J is TRBJ2-5 and V is TRBV10-3; maybe TRBD2 (6 bases). The CDR3 loop spans 17 amino acids. Per germline, CDR1 ENHRY and CDR2 SYGVKD. Between the trimmed V and J ends, which lost 3 bases and 4 bases, there was a span of 21 bases. CDR3 in amino acids: CAISEVALVQGGETQYF. CDR3 DNA sequence: TGTGCCATCAGTGAAGTGGCTTTAGTCCAGGGAGGAGAGACCCAGTACTTC.

This clone came up once. The chain has TRBV7-8 and TRBJ2-2; no firm D call. The CDR3 loop spans 16 amino acids. Trimming removed 4 bases at V and 0 bases at J, with 12 bases between. CDR1 is SGHVS and CDR2 is FQNEAQ in the germline V gene. The CDR3 is CASSSPAGANTGELFF. CDR3 nucleotides: TGTGCCAGCAGCTCGCCCGCAGGTGCGAACACCGGGGAGCTGTTTTTT.

This clone turned up a few times. The chain combines TRBV29-1 with TRBJ2-1; possibly TRBD2 for D (5 bases). CDR1 SQVTM and CDR2 ANQGSEA come from the germline V gene. CDR3 length equals 12 residues. The V end was cut by 3 bases, the J end by 8 bases, with 11 bases between. CDR3 in amino acids: CSVDWGEYEQFF. The CDR3 DNA reads TGCAGCGTTGATTGGGGAGAGTATGAGCAGTTCTTC.

The rearrangement uses TRBV5-1 and TRBJ2-5; D is perhaps TRBD1 or TRBD2 (5 bases each). V lost 2 bases and J 0 bases, leaving 11 bases between the germline ends. The CDR3 runs to 15 residues. Germline CDR1 reads SGHRS; CDR2 reads YFSETQ. Here the CDR3 DNA reads TGCGCCAGCAGCTTTTCGGGGACGCACCAAGAGACCCAGTACTTC. It is translated as CASSFSGTHQETQYF.

The chain recombines TRBV19 with TRBJ2-5; 8 bases line up with TRBD2. CDR3 length: 14 residues. The junction had 5 bases not matched to a gene; V was cut back by 6 bases and J by 2 bases. The germline CDR1 and CDR2 sequences are LNHDA and SQIVND (reference sequence). The CDR3 protein is CASRKAGVQETQYF. The DNA for the CDR3 is TGTGCCAGTAGAAAAGCGGGAGTGCAAGAGACCCAGTACTTC. The variable domain in full, with the rest retrieved from reference TRBV19 and TRBJ2-5, is DGGITQSPKYLFRKEGQNVTLSCEQNLNHDAMYWYRQDPGQGLRLIYYSQIVNDFQKGDIAEGYSVSREKKESFPLTVTSAQKNPTAFYLCASRKAGVQETQYFGPGTRLLVL.

The table lists this clone with a count of one. V and J are TRBV5-1 and TRBJ2-3, with 7 bases matching TRBD2. Germline V gives CDR1 SGHRS, CDR2 YFSETQ. V lost 2 bases to trimming and J lost 2 bases; unmatched junction nucleotides: 8. This CDR3 is built from 16 residues. CDR3 residues: CASSFSGRVYTDTQYF. For the CDR3, the DNA is TGCGCCAGCAGCTTTAGTGGGAGGGTTTACACAGATACGCAGTATTTT.

This clone was seen a handful of times. The chain employs TRBV14 and TRBJ2-3, with 9 bases aligning to TRBD2. Losses at the gene ends were 5 bases for V and 5 bases for J; bases not matched to a gene: 5. Germline V gene data show CDR1 as SGHDN and CDR2 as FVKESK. There are 14 residues in the CDR3. The CDR3 DNA sequence: TGTGCCAGCAGCGATCTAGCGGGGTTAGATACGCAGTATTTT. It translates to CASSDLAGLDTQYF.